This T cell receptor beta chain was profiled in a study of human T cells and chemical hapten exposure (dated by TCRdb to the early 2020s). Regarding the complete study: For sensitization, 2% DPC in acetone was applied to an approximately 2 cm by approximately 2 cm area of upper inner arm skin. Weekly therapeutic DPC doses were additionally applied to the scalp of patients throughout the roughly 24-week study period. Patch testing on the upper back used Finn chambers containing 0.01% DPC, with scoring done after 6 days according to International Contact Dermatitis Research Group standards. The mostly female patient cohort included alopecia areata with under or over 50% scalp involvement, alopecia totalis and alopecia universalis. Libraries were pooled for sequencing, and variation in per-sample TCR yields was attributed mainly to small differences in library volumes within the pool. The study tracked peripheral blood TCR repertoire changes in vivo during primary and secondary sensitization to the hapten diphenylcyclopropenone (DPC) in alopecia patients. Blood samples were taken from patients before sensitization (week 0) and at 2, 6 and about 24 weeks after DPC sensitization. Some 29 alopecia patients gave blood for TCR sequencing at one to four time points (pre-sensitization, 2, 6 and 24 weeks).

This clonotype was seen ten or more times. Its antigen remains unidentified. Qualities for individual bases were not recorded, and no much larger clone is one base off. Libraries were constructed by RACE. These reads were obtained on a NextSeq 500. During library preparation, unique molecular identifiers were attached to individual cDNA molecules so that TCRs could be counted quantitatively and reproducibly. Both TCR alpha and TCR beta chains were sequenced from each blood RNA sample. Per the source publication's procedure: The median number of TCRs per sample was over 85,000, ranging from roughly 23,224 to 700,000. V, J and CDR3 annotation of the TCR reads was carried out using the Decombinator software suite. For the PS versus PT1 abundance plots, all samples were subsampled to the same number of TCRs (28,000). Expanded TCRs were defined as absent before sensitization and observed at least eight times at the 2-week time point. Using fastp trimming at Q25 and MiXCR clonotype assembly, TCRdb reanalyzed the public sequencing data and kept in-frame beta chains. Rows merge per CDR3 protein into single entries with the most common DNA and genes. The V and J calls shown here were made by TCRdb, not taken from the authors' results. The table for this sample lists roughly 100,000 distinct CDR3 sequences; 11% of them were counted only once. The leading ten clones occupy around 3.5% of the sample.

What the work shows at the level of the full study, not this receptor alone: Because all patients had alopecia, a presumed autoimmune disease, the immune response of the patients might differ from that of healthy individuals. DPC sensitization did not change the number of TCRs with a frequency above 1 in 1000, and there was no evidence of changes in global repertoire structure. Patch test score correlated positively with the number of PT1 expanded TCRs, reaching significance at thresholds 8, 16 and 32 but not at 4. After repeated subsampling, changes were observed in the strength of the expansion versus patch-test correlation and in the threshold at which the correlation became significant. Expanded TCRs formed significantly more large CDR3 similarity clusters than pre-sensitization or healthy control sets, consistent with antigen-driven responses.

Reading the label with the study, this specimen's time point is: patch test 1, 2 weeks after DPC sensitization. Taken with the paper, the label for treatment or condition translates to: therapeutic diphenylcyclopropenone sensitization with weekly scalp DPC. At each patch-test visit, blood was drawn before the patch test was applied. Patients were eligible if aged 18 to 70, diagnosed with alopecia and judged suitable for DPC therapy, and pregnant patients were excluded. Unfractionated whole blood was collected in Tempus Blood RNA tubes, and total RNA was extracted from that blood. The CDR3 runs 15 residues from the cysteine to the phenylalanine. The retained sequence is limited to the CDR3, 45 bases, with the frame set at the first base. Per the germline V gene, SGHTA is the CDR1 and FQGNSA is the CDR2. V is reduced by 3 bases and J by 1 base, leaving a spacing of 13 bases between them.

The source of this sequence is a woman aged 35 to 49 with alopecia areata. Some clones in this sample may be carry-over from other donors' samples. Material: whole blood, obtained in connection with sensitization to the hapten diphenylcyclopropenone (DPC). Recombination connected TRBV7-2 to TRBJ2-7, with the D call perhaps TRBD1 or TRBD2, each one matching 5 bases. The nucleotide sequence reads as follows: TGTGCCAGCAGCTTTTCCGGGACGGAATCCTACGAGCAGTACTTC. Protein translation: CASSFSGTESYEQYF.